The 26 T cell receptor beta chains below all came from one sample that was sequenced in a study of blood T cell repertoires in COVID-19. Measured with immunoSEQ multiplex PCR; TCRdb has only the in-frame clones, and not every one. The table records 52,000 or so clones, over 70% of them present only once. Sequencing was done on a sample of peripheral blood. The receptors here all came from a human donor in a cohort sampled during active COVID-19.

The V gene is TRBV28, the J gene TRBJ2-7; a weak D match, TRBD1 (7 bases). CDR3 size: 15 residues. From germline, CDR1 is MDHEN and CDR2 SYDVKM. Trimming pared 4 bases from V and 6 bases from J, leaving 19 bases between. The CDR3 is CASSSPGGGLGEQYF. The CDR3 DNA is TGTGCCAGCAGTTCCCCCGGAGGGGGCTTAGGCGAGCAGTACTTC.

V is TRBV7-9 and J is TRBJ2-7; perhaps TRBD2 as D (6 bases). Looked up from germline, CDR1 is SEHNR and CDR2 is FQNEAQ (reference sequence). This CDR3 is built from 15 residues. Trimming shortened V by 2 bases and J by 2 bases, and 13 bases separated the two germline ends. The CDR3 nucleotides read TGTGCCAGCAGCTTACCCGGGACTCCGACCTACGAGCAGTACTTC. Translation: CASSLPGTPTYEQYF.

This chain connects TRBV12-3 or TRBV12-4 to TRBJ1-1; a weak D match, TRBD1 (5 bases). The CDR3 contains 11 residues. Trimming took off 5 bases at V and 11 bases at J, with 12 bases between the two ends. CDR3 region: CASSTGGEAFF. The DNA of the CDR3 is TGTGCCAGCAGTACCGGGGGTGAGGCTTTCTTT.

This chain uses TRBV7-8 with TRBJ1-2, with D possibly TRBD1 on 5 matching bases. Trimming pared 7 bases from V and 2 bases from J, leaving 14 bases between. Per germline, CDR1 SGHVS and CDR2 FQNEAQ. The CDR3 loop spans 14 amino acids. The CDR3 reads CASTPREGNYGYTF. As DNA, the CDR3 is TGTGCCAGCACCCCCAGGGAAGGAAACTATGGCTACACCTTC.

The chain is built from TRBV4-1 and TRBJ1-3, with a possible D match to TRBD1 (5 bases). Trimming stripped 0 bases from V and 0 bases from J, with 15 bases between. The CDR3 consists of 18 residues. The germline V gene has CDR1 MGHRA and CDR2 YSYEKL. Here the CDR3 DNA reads TGCGCCAGCAGCCAAGATTGGGGCAGGCCCTACTCTGGAAACACCATATATTTT. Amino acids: CASSQDWGRPYSGNTIYF.

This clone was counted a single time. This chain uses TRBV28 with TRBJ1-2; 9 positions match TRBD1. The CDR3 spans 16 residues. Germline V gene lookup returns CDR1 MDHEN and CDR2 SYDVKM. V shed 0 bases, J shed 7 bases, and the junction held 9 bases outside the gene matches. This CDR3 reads CASSLWGQGARTGYTF. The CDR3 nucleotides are TGTGCCAGCAGTTTATGGGGACAGGGAGCGCGAACTGGCTACACCTTC.

This CDR3 is CASSAGHGSGYSTEAFF. The CDR3 nucleotides are TGTGCCAGCAGCGCCGGACACGGGAGCGGGTATTCCACTGAAGCTTTCTTT. The V call is TRBV7-9, the J call TRBJ1-1; tentatively, D is TRBD1 (5 bases). The V end lost 5 bases, the J end lost 4 bases, and 23 bases lay between the germline ends. Germline loops: CDR1 SEHNR, CDR2 FQNEAQ (reference sequence). This CDR3 has 17 amino acids. Complete variable domain (other parts from reference TRBV7-9 and TRBJ1-1): DTGVSQNPRHKITKRGQNVTFRCDPISEHNRLYWYRQTLGQGPEFLTYFQNEAQLEKSRLLSDRFSAERPKGSFSTLEIQRTEQGDSAMYLCASSAGHGSGYSTEAFFGQGTRLTVV.

The CDR3 region is CASSKARPVSWIAQYF. CDR3 sequence (DNA): TGTGCCAGCAGCAAAGCGCGGCCAGTATCATGGATCGCCCAGTACTTC. The J gene is TRBJ2-5, the V gene TRBV21-1; the table's TRBD2 call for D was not verified on the DNA. TRBV21-1 is given as a pseudogene. This CDR3 contains 16 residues.

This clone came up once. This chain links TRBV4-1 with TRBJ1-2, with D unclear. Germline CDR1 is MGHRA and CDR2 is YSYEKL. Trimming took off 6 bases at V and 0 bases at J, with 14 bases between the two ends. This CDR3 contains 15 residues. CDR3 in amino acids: CASSLLELANYGYTF. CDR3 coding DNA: TGCGCCAGCAGTCTTTTGGAGCTAGCTAACTATGGCTACACCTTC.

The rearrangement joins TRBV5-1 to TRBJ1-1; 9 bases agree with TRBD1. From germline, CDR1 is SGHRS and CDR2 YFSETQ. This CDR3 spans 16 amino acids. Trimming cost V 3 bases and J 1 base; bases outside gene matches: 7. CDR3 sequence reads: CASSSDGQGTNTEAFF. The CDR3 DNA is TGCGCCAGCAGCTCCGACGGACAGGGGACGAACACTGAAGCTTTCTTT.

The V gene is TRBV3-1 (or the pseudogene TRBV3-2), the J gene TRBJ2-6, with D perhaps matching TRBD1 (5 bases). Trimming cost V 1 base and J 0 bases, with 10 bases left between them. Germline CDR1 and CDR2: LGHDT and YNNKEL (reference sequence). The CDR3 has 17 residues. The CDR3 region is CASSQGTGHSGANVLTF. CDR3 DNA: TGTGCCAGCAGCCAAGGAACAGGCCACTCTGGGGCCAACGTCCTGACTTTC.

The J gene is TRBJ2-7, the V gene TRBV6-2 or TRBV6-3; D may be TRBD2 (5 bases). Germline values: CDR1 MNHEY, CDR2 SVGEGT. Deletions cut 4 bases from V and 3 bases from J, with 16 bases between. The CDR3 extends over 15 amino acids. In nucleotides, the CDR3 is TGTGCCAGCAGTTCCTGGGAGCAGACCCTCTACGAGCAGTACTTC. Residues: CASSSWEQTLYEQYF.

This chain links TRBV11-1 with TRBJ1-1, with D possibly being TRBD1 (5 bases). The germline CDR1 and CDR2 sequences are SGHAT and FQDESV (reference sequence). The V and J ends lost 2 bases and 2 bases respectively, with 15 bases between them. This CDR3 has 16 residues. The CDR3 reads CASSLSTGNSNTEAFF. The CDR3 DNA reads TGTGCCAGCAGCTTATCTACAGGAAACAGTAACACTGAAGCTTTCTTT.

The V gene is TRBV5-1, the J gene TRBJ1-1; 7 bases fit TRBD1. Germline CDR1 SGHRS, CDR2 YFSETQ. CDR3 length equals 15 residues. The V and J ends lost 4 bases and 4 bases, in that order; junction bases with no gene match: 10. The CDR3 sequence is CASSPRGGRGTEAFF. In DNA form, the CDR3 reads TGCGCCAGCAGCCCCCGAGGGGGCCGAGGCACTGAAGCTTTCTTT.

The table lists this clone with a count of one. The DNA of the CDR3 is TGTGCCAGCAGCCACCCAGGGGGGCAGGGCCCTGGAAACACCATATATTTT. As protein: CASSHPGGQGPGNTIYF. This rearrangement joins TRBV7-9 to TRBJ1-3; 7 bases agree with TRBD1. V dropped 5 bases and J dropped 2; count of bases not matched to a gene: 12. CDR3 length: 17 residues. Looked up from germline, CDR1 is SEHNR and CDR2 is FQNEAQ (reference sequence).

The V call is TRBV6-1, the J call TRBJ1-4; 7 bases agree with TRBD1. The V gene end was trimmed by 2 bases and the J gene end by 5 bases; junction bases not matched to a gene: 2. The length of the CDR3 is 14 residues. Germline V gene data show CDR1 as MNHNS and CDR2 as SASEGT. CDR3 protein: CASSEWDRNEKLFF. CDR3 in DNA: TGTGCCAGCAGTGAATGGGACAGAAATGAAAAACTGTTTTTT.

CDR3 in amino acids: CASSPGVGTSYEQYF. The CDR3 DNA reads TGTGCCAGCAGTCCCGGGGTGGGGACAAGCTACGAGCAGTACTTC. The V and J genes are TRBV28 and TRBJ2-7; a possible D gene is TRBD1 (6 bases). The germline CDR1 and CDR2 sequences are MDHEN and SYDVKM. The CDR3 extends over 15 amino acids. The V and J ends lost 5 bases and 3 bases respectively, with 17 bases between them.

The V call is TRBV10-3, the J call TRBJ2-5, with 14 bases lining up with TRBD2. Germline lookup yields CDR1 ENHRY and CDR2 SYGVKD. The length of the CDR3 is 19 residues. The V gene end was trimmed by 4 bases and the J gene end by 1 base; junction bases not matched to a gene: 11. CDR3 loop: CAISGESLGTSGSQETQYF. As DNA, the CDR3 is TGTGCCATCAGTGGGGAATCTCTAGGGACTAGCGGGAGCCAAGAGACCCAGTACTTC.

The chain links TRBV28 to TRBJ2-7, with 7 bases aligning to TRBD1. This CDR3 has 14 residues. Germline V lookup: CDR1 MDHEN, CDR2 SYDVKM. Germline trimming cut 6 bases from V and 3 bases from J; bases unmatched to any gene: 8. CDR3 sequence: CASSKRQGSYEQYF. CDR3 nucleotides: TGTGCCAGCAGCAAACGACAGGGTAGCTACGAGCAGTACTTC.

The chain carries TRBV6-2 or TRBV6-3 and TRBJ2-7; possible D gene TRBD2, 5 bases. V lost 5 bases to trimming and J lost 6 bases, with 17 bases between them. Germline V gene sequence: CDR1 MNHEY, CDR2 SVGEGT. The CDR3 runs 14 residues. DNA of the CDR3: TGTGCCAGCAGTCCCTCGGTGGAGAGCGGCGAGCAGTACTTC. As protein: CASSPSVESGEQYF.

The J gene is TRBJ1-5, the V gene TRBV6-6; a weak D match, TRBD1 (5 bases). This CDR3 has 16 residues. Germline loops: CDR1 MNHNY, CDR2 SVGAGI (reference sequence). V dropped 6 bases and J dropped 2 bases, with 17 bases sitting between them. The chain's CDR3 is CASRRQGRYGNQPQHF. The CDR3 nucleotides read TGTGCCAGCAGACGCCAGGGTAGGTATGGCAATCAGCCCCAGCATTTT.

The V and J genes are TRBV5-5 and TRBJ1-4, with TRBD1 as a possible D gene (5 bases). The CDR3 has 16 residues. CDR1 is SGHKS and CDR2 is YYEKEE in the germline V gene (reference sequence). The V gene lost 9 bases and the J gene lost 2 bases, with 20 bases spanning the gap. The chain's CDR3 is CATSDRQGQTNEKLFF. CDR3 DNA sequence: TGTGCCACCTCAGATAGGCAGGGCCAGACTAATGAAAAACTGTTTTTT.

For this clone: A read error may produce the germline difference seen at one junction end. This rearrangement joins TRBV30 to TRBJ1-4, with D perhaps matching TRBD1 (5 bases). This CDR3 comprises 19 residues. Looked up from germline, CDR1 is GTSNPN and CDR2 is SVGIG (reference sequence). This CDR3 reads CAWSVGGGKRNPTNEKLFF. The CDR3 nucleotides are TGTGCCTGGAGTGTCGGCGGGGGGAAACGCAACCCAACAAATGAAAAACTGTTTTTT.

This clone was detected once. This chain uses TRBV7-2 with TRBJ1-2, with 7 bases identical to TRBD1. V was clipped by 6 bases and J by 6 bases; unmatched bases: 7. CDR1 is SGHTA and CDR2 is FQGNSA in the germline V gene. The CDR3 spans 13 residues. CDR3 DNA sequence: TGTGCCAGCAGTCGACAGGGTTGGAATGGCTACACCTTC. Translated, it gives CASSRQGWNGYTF.

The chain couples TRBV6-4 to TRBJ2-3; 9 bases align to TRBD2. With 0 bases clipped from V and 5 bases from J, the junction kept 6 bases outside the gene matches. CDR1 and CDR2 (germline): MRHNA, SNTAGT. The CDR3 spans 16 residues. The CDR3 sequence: CASSDSASGDLDTQYF. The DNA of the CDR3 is TGTGCCAGCAGTGACTCGGCTAGCGGGGATCTAGATACGCAGTATTTT.

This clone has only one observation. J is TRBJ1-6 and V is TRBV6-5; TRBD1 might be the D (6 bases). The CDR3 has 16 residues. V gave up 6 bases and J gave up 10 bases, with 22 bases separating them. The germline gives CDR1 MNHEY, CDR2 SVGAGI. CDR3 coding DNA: TGTGCCAGCAGCTACGGGCTGGGCCAGGGGAACTCACCCCTCCACTTT. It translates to CASSYGLGQGNSPLHF.